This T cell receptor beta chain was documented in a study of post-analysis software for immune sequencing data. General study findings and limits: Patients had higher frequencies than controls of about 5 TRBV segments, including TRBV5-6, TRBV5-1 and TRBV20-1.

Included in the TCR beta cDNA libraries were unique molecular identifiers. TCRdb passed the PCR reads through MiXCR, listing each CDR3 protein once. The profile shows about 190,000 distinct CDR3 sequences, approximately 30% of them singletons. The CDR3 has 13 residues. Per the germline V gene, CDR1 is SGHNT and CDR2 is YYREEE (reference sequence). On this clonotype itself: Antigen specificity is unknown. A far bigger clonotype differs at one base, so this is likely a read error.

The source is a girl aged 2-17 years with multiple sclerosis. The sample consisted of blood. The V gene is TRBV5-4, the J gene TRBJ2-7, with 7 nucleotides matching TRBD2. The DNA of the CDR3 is TGTGCCTGCAGCTTGGGGGGGACCTACGAGCAGTACTTC. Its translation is CACSLGGTYEQYF.